A single sample gave rise to the 5 T cell receptor beta chains below, sequenced in a study of memory CD4+ T cells and cytomegalovirus serostatus. Single viable CD3+CD4+CD8-CD45RO+ cells were sorted as the memory CD4+ T cells. The table came from immunoSEQ multiplex PCR; TCRdb's copy has only in-frame clones and leaves some out. The table includes about 41,000 clones, 70% to 80% detected once. What was sequenced was memory CD4+ T cells from blood. The receptor source for this set is an adult in good health and CMV-seronegative.

The chain couples TRBV27 to TRBJ1-1, with 11 bases identical to TRBD1. This CDR3 spans 16 amino acids. Trimming at V came to 5 bases and at J to 2 bases, leaving 7 bases not matched to a gene. Germline values: CDR1 MNHEY, CDR2 SMNVEV (reference sequence). As DNA, the CDR3 is TGTGCCAGCAGTAAACCGGACAGGGGGCTTAACACTGAAGCTTTCTTT. Its protein product is CASSKPDRGLNTEAFF.

This clone was seen a few times. V is TRBV7-8 and J is TRBJ2-7; D is undetermined. V was shortened by 1 base and J by 9 bases, with 10 bases between the two germline ends. From germline, CDR1 is SGHVS and CDR2 FQNEAQ. The CDR3 is made up of 12 amino acids. The chain's CDR3 is CASSLDSLGQYF. CDR3 DNA sequence: TGTGCCAGCAGCTTAGACTCCCTGGGGCAGTACTTC. Supplemented by reference TRBV7-8 and TRBJ2-7, the full variable domain reads GAGVSQSPRYKVAKRGQDVALRCDPISGHVSLFWYQQALGQGPEFLTYFQNEAQLDKSGLPSDRFFAERPEGSVSTLKIQRTQQEDSAVYLCASSLDSLGQYFGPGTRLTVT.

This clone was detected only a few times. The V call is TRBV5-1, the J call TRBJ2-3, with D perhaps given as TRBD1 or TRBD2 (5 bases each). The CDR3 length is 19 residues. V gave up 7 bases and J gave up 0 bases, with 27 bases separating them. From germline, CDR1 is SGHRS and CDR2 YFSETQ. The chain's CDR3 is CASPVRPPGPENSTDTQYF. CDR3 sequence (DNA): TGCGCCAGCCCGGTCCGCCCACCGGGACCCGAGAATAGCACAGATACGCAGTATTTT. The full variable domain, with the rest looked up from reference TRBV5-1 and TRBJ2-3, is KAGVTQTPRYLIKTRGQQVTLSCSPISGHRSVSWYQQTPGQGLQFLFEYFSETQRNKGNFPGRFSGRQFSNSRSEMNVSTLELGDSALYLCASPVRPPGPENSTDTQYFGPGTRLTVL.

A single count supports this clone. The gene calls are TRBV7-2 and TRBJ1-5; D gene ambiguous. The CDR3 runs to 15 residues. The V end was cut by 0 bases, the J end by 0 bases, with 6 bases between. CDR1 is SGHTA and CDR2 is FQGNSA in the germline V gene. Here the CDR3 DNA reads TGTGCCAGCAGCTTAGCCCAAAGTAGCAATCAGCCCCAGCATTTT. It is translated as CASSLAQSSNQPQHF.

This CDR3 is CASSRRDATEGAEAFF. In nucleotides, the CDR3 is TGTGCCAGCAGCAGACGGGACGCTACGGAAGGCGCTGAAGCTTTCTTT. This chain joins TRBV21-1 and TRBJ1-1. TRBV21-1 is a listed pseudogene. This CDR3 is built from 16 residues.